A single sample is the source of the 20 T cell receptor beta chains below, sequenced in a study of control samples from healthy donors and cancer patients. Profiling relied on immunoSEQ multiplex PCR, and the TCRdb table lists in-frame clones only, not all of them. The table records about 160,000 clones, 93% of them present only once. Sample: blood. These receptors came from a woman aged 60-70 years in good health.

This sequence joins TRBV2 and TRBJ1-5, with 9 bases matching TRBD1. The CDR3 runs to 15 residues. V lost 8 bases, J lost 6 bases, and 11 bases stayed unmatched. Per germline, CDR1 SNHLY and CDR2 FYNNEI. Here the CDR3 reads CASGQNTGGGQPQHF. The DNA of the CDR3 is TGTGCCAGCGGACAAAACACAGGGGGCGGTCAGCCCCAGCATTTT.

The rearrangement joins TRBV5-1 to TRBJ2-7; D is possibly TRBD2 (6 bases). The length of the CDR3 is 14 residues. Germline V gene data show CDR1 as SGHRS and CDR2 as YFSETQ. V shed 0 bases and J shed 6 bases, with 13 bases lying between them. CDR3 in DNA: TGCGCCAGCAGCTTGGCGCCTAGCGTGAGCGAGCAGTACTTC. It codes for CASSLAPSVSEQYF. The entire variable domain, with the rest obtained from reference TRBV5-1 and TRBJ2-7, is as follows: KAGVTQTPRYLIKTRGQQVTLSCSPISGHRSVSWYQQTPGQGLQFLFEYFSETQRNKGNFPGRFSGRQFSNSRSEMNVSTLELGDSALYLCASSLAPSVSEQYFGPGTRLTVT.

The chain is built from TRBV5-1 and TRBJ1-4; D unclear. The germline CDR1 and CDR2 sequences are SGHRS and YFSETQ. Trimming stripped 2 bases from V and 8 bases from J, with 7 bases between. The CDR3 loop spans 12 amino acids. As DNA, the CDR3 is TGCGCCAGCAGCTTAGATAGAGAAAAACTGTTTTTT. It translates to CASSLDREKLFF.

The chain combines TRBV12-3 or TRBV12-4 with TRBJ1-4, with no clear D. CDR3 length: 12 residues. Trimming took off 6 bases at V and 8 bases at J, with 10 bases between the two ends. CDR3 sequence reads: CASRGAGEKLFF. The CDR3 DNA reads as TGTGCCAGCAGAGGTGCGGGGGAAAAACTGTTTTTT.

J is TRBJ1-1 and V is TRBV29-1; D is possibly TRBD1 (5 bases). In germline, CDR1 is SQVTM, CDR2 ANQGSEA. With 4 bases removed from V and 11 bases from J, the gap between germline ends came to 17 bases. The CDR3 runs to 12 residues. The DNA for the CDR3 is TGCAGCGTTGTTGGGGACTGGGGGTCGGCTTTCTTT. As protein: CSVVGDWGSAFF.

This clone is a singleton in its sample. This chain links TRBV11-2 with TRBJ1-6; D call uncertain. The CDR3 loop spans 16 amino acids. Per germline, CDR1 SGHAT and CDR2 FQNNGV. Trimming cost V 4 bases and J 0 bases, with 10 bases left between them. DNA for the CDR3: TGTGCCAGCAGCTCCCTAGCGAGCTCCTATAATTCACCCCTCCACTTT. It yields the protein CASSSLASSYNSPLHF.

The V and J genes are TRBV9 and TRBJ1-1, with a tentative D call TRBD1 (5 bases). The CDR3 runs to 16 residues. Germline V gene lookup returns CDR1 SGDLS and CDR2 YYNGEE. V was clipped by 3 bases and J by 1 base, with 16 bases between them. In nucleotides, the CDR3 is TGTGCCAGCAGCGCGGGGGGGTTTGGGCCGAACACTGAAGCTTTCTTT. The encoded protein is CASSAGGFGPNTEAFF.

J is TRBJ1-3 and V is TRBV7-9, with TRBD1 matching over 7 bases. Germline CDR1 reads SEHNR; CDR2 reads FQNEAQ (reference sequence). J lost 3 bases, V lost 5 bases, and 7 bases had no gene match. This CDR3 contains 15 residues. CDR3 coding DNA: TGTGCCAGCAGCCTGAACAGGGGAGGTGGAAACACCATATATTTT. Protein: CASSLNRGGGNTIYF.

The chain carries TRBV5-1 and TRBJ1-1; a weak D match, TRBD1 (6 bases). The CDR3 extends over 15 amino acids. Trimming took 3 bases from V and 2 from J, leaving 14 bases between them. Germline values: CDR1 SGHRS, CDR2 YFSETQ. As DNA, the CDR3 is TGCGCCAGCAGCTCTACAGGGATAGGCAACACTGAAGCTTTCTTT. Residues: CASSSTGIGNTEAFF.

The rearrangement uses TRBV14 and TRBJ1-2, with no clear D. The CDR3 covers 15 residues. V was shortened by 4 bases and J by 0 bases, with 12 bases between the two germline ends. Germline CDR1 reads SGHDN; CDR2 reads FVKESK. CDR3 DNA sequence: TGTGCCAGCAGCCTAAGTCGTTTTTCTAACTATGGCTACACCTTC. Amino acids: CASSLSRFSNYGYTF.

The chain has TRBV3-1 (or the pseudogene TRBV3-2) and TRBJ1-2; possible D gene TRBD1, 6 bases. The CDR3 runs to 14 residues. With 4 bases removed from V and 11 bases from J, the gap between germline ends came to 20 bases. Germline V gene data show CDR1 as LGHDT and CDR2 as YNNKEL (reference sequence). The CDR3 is CASSPIQGRMWYTF. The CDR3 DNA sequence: TGTGCCAGCAGCCCAATACAGGGACGAATGTGGTACACCTTC.

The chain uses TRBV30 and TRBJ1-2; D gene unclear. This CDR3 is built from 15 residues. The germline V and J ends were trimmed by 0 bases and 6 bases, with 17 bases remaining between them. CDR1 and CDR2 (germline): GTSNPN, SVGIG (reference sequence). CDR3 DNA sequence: TGTGCCTGGAGTGTCGGGATGGGTCGCGGGGATGGCTACACCTTC. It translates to CAWSVGMGRGDGYTF.

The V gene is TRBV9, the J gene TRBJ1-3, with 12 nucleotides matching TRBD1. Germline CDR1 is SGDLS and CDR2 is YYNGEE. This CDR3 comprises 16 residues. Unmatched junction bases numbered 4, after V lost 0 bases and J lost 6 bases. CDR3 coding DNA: TGTGCCAGCAGCGTAGGAGGGACAGGGGGCGAAAACACCATATATTTT. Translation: CASSVGGTGGENTIYF.

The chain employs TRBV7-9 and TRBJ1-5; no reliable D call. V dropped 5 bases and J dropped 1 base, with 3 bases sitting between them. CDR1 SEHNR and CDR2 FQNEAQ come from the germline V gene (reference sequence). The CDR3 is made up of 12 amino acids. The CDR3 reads CASSTSNQPQHF. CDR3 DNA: TGTGCCAGCAGCACGAGCAATCAGCCCCAGCATTTT.

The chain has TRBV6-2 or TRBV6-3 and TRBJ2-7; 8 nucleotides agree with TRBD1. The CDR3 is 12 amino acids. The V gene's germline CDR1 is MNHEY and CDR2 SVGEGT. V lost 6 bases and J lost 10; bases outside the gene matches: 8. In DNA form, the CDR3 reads TGTGCCAGCAGCTTCACGGGACAGGCACAGTACTTC. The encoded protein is CASSFTGQAQYF.

The CDR3: CASKQTNYGYTF. The CDR3 nucleotides are TGTGCCAGCAAACAAACTAACTATGGCTACACCTTC. This chain uses TRBV6-5 with TRBJ1-2; D unclear. Germline V gene lookup returns CDR1 MNHEY and CDR2 SVGAGI. This CDR3 is 12 amino acids long. V was shortened by 7 bases and J by 0 bases, with 6 bases between the two germline ends.

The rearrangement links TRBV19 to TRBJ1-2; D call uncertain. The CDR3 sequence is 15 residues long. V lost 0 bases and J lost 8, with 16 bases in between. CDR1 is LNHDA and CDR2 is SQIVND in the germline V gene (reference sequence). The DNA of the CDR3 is TGTGCCAGTAGTATAGATCTTGACGGCGGGAACGGCTACACCTTC. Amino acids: CASSIDLDGGNGYTF.

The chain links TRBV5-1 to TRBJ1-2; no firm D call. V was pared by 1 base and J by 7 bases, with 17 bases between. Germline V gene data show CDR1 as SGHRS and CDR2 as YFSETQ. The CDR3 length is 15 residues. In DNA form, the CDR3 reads TGCGCCAGCAGCTTGCTCTTAGGTGCTAAGGGTGGCTACACCTTC. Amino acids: CASSLLLGAKGGYTF.

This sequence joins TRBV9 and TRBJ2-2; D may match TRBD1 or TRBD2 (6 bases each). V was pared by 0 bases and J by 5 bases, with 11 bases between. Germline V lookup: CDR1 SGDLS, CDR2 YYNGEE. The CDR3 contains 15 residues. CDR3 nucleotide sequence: TGTGCCAGCAGCGTAGCCGGGGGCGCTACCGGGGAGCTGTTTTTT. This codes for CASSVAGGATGELFF.

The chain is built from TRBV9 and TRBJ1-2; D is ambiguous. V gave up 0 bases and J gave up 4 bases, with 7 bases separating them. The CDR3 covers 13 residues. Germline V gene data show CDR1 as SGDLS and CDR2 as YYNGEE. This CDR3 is CASSVGPAYGYTF. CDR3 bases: TGTGCCAGCAGCGTAGGGCCAGCCTATGGCTACACCTTC.